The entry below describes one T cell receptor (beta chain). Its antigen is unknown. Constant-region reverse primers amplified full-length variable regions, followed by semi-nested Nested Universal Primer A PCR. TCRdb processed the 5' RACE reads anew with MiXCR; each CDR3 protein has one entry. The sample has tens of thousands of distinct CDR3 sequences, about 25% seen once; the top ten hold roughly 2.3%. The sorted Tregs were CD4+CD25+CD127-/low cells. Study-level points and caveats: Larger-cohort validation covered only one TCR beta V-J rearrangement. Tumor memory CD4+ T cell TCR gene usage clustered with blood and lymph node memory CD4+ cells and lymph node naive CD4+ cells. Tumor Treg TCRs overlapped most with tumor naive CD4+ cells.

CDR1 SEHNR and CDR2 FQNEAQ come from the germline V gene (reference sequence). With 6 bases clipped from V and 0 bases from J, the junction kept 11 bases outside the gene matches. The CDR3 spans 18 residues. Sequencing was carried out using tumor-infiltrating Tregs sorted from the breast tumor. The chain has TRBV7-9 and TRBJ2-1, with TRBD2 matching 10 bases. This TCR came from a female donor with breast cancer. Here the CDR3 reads CASSDSGGAGGSYNEQFF. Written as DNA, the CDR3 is TGTGCCAGCAGTGACAGCGGGGGGGCCGGGGGCTCCTACAATGAGCAGTTCTTC.